The present TCR beta chain was sequenced within a study of CD8 T cells in Susac syndrome. Random-hexamer reverse transcription was applied to about 0.45 to 1 ug RNA. A multiplex approach, immunoSEQ multiplex PCR, amplified TCR beta CDR3 across 54 Vbeta and 13 Jbeta. TCRdb processed the immunoSEQ multiplex PCR reads anew with MiXCR; each CDR3 protein has one entry. The table lists roughly 190,000 distinct CDR3 sequences, 95% of them singletons. This clonotype was detected only a few times. The receptor was isolated from a human donor with Susac syndrome. The source material was CD8+ T cells from PBMCs.

The CDR3 coding sequence is TGTGCCAGCAGTTCGGGACTAGCGGGGGCCTCCTACAATGAGCAGTTCTTC. It is translated as CASSSGLAGASYNEQFF. The gene calls are TRBV6-5 and TRBJ2-1; TRBD2 matches at 14 bases. The CDR3 is 17 amino acids. The V and J ends lost 4 bases and 0 bases, in that order; junction bases with no gene match: 2. Per the germline V gene, CDR1 is MNHEY and CDR2 is SVGAGI.